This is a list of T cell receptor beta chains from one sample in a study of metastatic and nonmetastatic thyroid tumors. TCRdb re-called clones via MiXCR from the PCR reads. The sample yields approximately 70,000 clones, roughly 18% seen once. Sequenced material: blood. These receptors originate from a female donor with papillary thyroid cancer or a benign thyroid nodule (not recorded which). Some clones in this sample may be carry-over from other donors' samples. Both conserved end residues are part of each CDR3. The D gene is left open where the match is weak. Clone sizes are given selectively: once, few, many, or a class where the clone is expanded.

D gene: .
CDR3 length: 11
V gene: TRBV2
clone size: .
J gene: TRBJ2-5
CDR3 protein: CASSDRETLYF
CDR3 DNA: TGTGCCAGCAGTGACCGAGAGACCCTGTACTTC

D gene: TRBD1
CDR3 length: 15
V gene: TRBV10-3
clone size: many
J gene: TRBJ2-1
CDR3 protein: CAISEVGTGEGEQFF
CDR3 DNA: TGTGCCATCAGTGAGGTAGGGACAGGGGAAGGGGAGCAGTTCTTC

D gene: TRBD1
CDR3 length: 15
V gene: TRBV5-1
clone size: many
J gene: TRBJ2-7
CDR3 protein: CASSYGQGARYEQYF
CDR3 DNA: TGCGCCAGCAGCTACGGACAGGGGGCGCGTTACGAGCAGTACTTC

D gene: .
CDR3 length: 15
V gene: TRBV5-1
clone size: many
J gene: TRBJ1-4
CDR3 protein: CASSLVGAVNEKLFF
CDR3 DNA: TGCGCCAGCAGCTTGGTAGGGGCAGTGAATGAAAAACTGTTTTTT

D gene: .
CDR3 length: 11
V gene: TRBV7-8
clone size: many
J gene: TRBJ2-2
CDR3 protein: CASTATGELFF
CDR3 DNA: TGTGCCAGCACCGCTACCGGGGAGCTGTTTTTT

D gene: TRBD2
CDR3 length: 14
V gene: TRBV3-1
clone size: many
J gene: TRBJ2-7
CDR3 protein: CASSRTSFDDLPYF
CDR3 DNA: TGTGCCAGCAGCCGGACTAGCTTTGACGACTTACCGTACTTC

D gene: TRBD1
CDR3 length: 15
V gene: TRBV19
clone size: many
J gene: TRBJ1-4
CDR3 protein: CASSPRQGGEEKLFF
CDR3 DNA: TGTGCCAGTAGTCCCAGACAGGGGGGTGAGGAAAAACTGTTTTTT

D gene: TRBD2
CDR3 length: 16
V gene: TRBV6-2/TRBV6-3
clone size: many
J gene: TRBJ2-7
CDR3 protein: CASSLLPPGGPYEQYF
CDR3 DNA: TGTGCCAGCAGCCTCTTACCCCCGGGAGGCCCCTACGAGCAGTACTTC

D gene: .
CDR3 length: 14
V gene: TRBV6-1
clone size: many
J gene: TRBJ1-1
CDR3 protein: CASNLVQQNTEAFF
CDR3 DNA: TGTGCCAGCAACCTTGTACAACAGAACACTGAAGCTTTCTTT

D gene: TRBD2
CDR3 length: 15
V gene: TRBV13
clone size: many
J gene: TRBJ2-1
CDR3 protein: CASSFGTSGSGEQFF
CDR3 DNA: TGTGCCAGCAGCTTCGGGACTAGCGGGAGCGGTGAGCAGTTCTTC

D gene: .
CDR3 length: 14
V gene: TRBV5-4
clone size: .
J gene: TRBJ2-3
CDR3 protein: CASSLAWATDTQYF
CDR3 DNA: TGTGCCAGCAGCTTGGCCTGGGCCACAGATACGCAGTATTTT

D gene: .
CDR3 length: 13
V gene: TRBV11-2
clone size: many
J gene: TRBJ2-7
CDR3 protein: CASSLVVLGEQYF
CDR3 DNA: TGTGCCAGCAGCTTAGTAGTCCTCGGCGAGCAGTACTTC

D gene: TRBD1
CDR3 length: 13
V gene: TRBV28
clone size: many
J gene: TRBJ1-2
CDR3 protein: CANNRDSKYGYTF
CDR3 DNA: TGTGCCAACAACCGGGACAGCAAATATGGCTACACCTTC

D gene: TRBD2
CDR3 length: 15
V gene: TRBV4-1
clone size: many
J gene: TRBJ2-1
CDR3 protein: CASSQRGLAVNEQFF
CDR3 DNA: TGCGCCAGCAGCCAAAGGGGACTAGCCGTCAATGAGCAGTTCTTC

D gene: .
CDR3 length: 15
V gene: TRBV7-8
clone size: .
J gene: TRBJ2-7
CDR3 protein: CASSLTEVRLYEQYF
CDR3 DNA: TGTGCCAGCAGCTTAACAGAGGTCAGGCTCTACGAGCAGTACTTC

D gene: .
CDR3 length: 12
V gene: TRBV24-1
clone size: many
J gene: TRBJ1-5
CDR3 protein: CATSDVDQPQHF
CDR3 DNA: TGTGCCACCAGTGACGTGGACCAGCCCCAGCATTTT

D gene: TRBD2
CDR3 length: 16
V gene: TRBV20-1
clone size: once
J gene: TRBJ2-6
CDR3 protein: CSAGAGGSTGANVLTF
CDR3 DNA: TGCAGTGCCGGAGCGGGGGGCTCAACTGGGGCCAACGTCCTGACTTTC

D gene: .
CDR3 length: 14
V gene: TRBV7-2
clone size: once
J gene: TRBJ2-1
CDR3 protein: CASSSTSSYNEQFF
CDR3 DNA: TGTGCCAGCAGCTCGACCAGCTCCTACAATGAGCAGTTCTTC

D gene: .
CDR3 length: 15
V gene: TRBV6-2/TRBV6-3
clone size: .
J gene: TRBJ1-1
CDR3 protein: CASSYSWLRVSGAFF
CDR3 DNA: TGTGCCAGCAGTTACTCATGGCTCCGGGTGAGTGGAGCTTTCTTT

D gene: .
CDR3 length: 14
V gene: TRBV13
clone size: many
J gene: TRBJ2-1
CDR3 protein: CASSPEGSYNEQFF
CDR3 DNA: TGTGCCAGCAGCCCGGAAGGGTCCTACAATGAGCAGTTCTTC

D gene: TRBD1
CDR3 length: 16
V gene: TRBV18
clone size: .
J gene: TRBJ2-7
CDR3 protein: CASSPPVSGGSYEQYF
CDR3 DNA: TGTGCCAGCTCACCACCGGTTTCAGGGGGTTCCTACGAGCAGTACTTC

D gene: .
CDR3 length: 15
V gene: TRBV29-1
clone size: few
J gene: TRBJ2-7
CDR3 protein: CSVEDSALKPYEQYF
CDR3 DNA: TGCAGCGTTGAAGATTCTGCCCTTAAACCATACGAGCAGTACTTC

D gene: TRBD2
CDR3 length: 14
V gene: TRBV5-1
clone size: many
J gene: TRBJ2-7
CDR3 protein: CASSPGGGGSEQYF
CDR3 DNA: TGCGCCAGCAGCCCGGGGGGCGGGGGGTCCGAGCAGTACTTC

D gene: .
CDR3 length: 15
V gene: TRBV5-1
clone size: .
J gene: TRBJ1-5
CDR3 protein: CASSNNQYRTQPQHF
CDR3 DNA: TGCGCCAGCAGCAATAACCAATACAGGACTCAGCCCCAGCATTTT

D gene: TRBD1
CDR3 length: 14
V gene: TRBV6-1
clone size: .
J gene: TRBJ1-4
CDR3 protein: CASRPTGTNEKLFF
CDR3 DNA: TGTGCCAGCAGGCCGACAGGGACGAATGAAAAACTGTTTTTT

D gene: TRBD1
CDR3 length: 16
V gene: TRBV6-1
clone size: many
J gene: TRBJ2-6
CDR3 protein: CASGQGAFSGANVLTF
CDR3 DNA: TGTGCCAGCGGACAGGGGGCATTCTCTGGGGCCAACGTCCTGACTTTC

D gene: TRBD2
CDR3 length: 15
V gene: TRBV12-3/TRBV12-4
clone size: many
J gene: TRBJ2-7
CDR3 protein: CASSFSTSASYEQYF
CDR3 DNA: TGTGCCAGCAGTTTTTCTACTAGCGCTTCCTACGAGCAGTACTTC

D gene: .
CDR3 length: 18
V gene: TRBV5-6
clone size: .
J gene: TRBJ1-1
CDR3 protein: CASSTGDLHAPSPIVAFF
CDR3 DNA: TGTGCCAGCAGCACCGGTGACCTTCACGCACCAAGTCCGATCGTAGCTTTCTTT

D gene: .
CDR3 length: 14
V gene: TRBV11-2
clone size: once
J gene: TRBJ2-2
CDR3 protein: CASMGAGHTAELFF
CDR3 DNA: TGTGCCAGCATGGGGGCGGGGCACACCGCGGAGCTGTTTTTT

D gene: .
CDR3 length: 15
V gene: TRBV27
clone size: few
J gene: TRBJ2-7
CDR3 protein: CASSSRASSTYEQYF
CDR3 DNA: TGTGCCAGCAGTTCCCGGGCCTCCTCGACGTACGAGCAGTACTTC

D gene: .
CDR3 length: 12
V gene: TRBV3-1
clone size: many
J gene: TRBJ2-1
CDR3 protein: CASSYQRLEQFF
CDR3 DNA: TGTGCCAGCAGCTACCAGAGGCTTGAGCAGTTCTTC

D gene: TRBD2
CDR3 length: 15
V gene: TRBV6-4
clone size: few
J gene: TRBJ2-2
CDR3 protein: CASTALAGSPGEPFF
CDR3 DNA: TGTGCCAGCACCGCACTAGCGGGAAGTCCCGGGGAGCCGTTTTTT

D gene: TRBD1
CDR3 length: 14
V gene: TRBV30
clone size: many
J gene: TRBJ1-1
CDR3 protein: CAWVPGTGGTEAFF
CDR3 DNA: TGTGCCTGGGTCCCCGGGACAGGGGGAACTGAAGCTTTCTTT

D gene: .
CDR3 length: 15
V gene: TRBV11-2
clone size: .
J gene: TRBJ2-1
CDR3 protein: CASSLVPEPYNEQFF
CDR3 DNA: TGTGCCAGCAGCTTGGTGCCCGAGCCCTACAATGAGCAGTTCTTC

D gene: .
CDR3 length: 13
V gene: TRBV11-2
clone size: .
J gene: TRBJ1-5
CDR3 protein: CASSLDSEQPQHF
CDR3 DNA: TGTGCCAGCAGCTTAGACTCGGAGCAGCCCCAGCATTTT

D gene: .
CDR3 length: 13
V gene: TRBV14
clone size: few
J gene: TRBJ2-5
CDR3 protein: CASSQVFGETQYF
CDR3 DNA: TGTGCCAGCAGCCAAGTGTTTGGAGAGACCCAGTACTTC

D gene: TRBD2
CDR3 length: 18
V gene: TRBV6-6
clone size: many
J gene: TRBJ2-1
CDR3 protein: CASSYSSPAGGLYNEQFF
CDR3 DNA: TGTGCCAGCAGTTACTCGAGTCCCGCGGGAGGTCTTTACAATGAGCAGTTCTTC

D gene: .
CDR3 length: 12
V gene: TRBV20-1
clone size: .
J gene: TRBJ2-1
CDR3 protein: CSAKEYNNEQFF
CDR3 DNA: TGCAGTGCTAAGGAGTACAACAATGAGCAGTTCTTC

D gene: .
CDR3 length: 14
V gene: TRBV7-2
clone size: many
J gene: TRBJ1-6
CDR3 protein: CASSSRQVNSPLHF
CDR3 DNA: TGTGCCAGCAGCTCCCGACAGGTTAATTCACCCCTCCACTTT

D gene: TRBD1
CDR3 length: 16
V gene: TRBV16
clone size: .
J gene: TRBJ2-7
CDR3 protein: CASSQFPQGDSYEQYF
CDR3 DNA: TGTGCCAGCAGCCAATTCCCTCAGGGGGACTCCTACGAGCAGTACTTC

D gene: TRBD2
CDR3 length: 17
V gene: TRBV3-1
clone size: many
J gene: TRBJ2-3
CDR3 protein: CASSRIRLAGDTDTQYF
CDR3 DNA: TGTGCCAGCAGCCGCATCCGACTAGCGGGAGACACAGATACGCAGTATTTT

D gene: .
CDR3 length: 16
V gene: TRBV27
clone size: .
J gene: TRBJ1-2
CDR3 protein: CASSLSDLYGGVGYTF
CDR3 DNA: TGTGCCAGCAGTTTATCCGACCTTTACGGAGGCGTGGGCTACACCTTC

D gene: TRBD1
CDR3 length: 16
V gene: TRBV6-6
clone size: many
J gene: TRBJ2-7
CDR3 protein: CASSYYVRDRENGQYF
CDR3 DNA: TGTGCCAGCAGTTACTACGTCCGGGACAGGGAAAATGGGCAGTACTTC

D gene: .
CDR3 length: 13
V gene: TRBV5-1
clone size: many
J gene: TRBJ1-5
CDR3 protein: CASSPEINQPQHF
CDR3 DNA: TGCGCCAGCAGTCCCGAAATCAATCAGCCCCAGCATTTT

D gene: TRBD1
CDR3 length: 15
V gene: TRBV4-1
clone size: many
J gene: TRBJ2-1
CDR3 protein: CASSPGQGVDNEQFF
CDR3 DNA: TGCGCCAGCAGCCCCGGGCAGGGGGTCGACAATGAGCAGTTCTTC

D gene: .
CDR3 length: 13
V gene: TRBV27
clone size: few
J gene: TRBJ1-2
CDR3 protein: CASSPRLGNGYTF
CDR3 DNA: TGTGCCAGCAGTCCCCGTCTCGGAAATGGCTACACCTTC

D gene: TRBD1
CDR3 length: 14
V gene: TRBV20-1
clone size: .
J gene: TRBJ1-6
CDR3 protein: CSARIRTGDSPLHF
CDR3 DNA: TGCAGTGCTCGAATAAGGACAGGGGATTCACCCCTCCACTTT

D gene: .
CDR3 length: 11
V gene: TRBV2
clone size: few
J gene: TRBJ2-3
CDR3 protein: CASMLTDTQYF
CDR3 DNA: TGTGCCAGCATGCTCACAGATACGCAGTATTTT

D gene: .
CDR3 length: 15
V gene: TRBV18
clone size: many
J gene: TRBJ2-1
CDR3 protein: CASSRLPGSYNEQFF
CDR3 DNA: TGTGCCAGCTCCCGCCTTCCGGGCTCCTACAATGAGCAGTTCTTC

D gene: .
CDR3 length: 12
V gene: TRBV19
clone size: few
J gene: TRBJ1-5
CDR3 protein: CASSIGGQPQHF
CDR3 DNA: TGTGCCAGTAGTATAGGCGGACAGCCCCAGCATTTT